This T cell receptor (beta chain) was documented in a study of T cells in localized non-small cell lung cancer. Sequencing used immunoSEQ multiplex PCR; TCRdb keeps in-frame clones, though not all of them. The sample has 1,000 or so clones; over 15% are singletons. Study conclusions and caveats: As only one tumor region underwent sequencing, heterogeneity remains possible.

Germline CDR1 SGHNT, CDR2 YENEEA. V trimming: 5 bases; J trimming: 5 bases; junction bases outside the gene matches: 11. CDR3 length: 15 residues. Concerning this clone: What it binds is unknown.

The V and J genes are TRBV11-3 and TRBJ1-2; 7 nucleotides agree with TRBD1. The specimen was normal lung tissue next to the tumor, collected before any cancer treatment. The TCR comes from a female donor at least 60 years old with stage II squamous cell lung carcinoma. The CDR3 sequence is CASSPGTDVLYGYTF. The CDR3 region has the DNA TGTGCCAGCAGCCCGGGGACAGATGTTCTTTATGGCTACACCTTC.